These 27 T cell receptor beta chains came from one sample sequenced in a study of immune characterization of retroperitoneal liposarcoma. TCRdb re-derived calls from the PCR reads in MiXCR, one entry per CDR3 protein. The data show around 12,000 distinct CDR3 sequences, less than 55% seen once. Input material: tumor tissue. All receptors derive from a female donor with retroperitoneal liposarcoma.

The CDR3 DNA sequence: TGCGCCAGCAGTGAGTCTAGAGGACTGGGGACCTACGAGCAGTACTTC. As protein: CASSESRGLGTYEQYF. The rearrangement joins TRBV10-1 to TRBJ2-5; D perhaps matches TRBD2 (5 bases). The tail of the sequence fits TRBJ2-7 better, so the J call may be wrong. The CDR3 length is 16 residues. Germline V lookup: CDR1 WNHNN, CDR2 SYGVQD (reference sequence).

This chain connects TRBV7-4 to TRBJ2-1, with D tentatively TRBD2 (5 bases). Matching the DNA end better, TRBJ2-7 makes the J call doubtful. This CDR3 spans 19 amino acids. Germline-derived CDR1 and CDR2 are SGHVT and SQSDAQ. This chain's CDR3 is CASSLPFLQSEEGYNEQYF. Here the CDR3 DNA reads TGTGCCAGCAGCCTCCCTTTCTTACAGTCGGAGGAAGGCTACAATGAGCAGTACTTC.

J is TRBJ2-1 and V is TRBV27; 9 nucleotides line up with TRBD1. This CDR3 contains 13 residues. From germline, CDR1 is MNHEY and CDR2 SMNVEV (reference sequence). V was pared by 8 bases and J by 10 bases, with 9 bases of the junction left unmatched. The CDR3 loop is CASAGTGPNEQFF. The CDR3, as DNA: TGTGCCAGCGCCGGGACAGGGCCCAACGAGCAGTTCTTC.

By sample share, this clonotype is medium-sized. The rearrangement joins TRBV6-6 to TRBJ2-1, with TRBD2 matching 10 bases. The V segment lost 0 bases and the J segment 8 bases; nucleotides outside the gene matches: 4. The germline gives CDR1 MNHNY, CDR2 SVGAGI (reference sequence). The CDR3 is 15 residues long. The CDR3 spells CASSYSSGGAHEQFF. CDR3 nucleotide sequence: TGTGCCAGCAGTTACTCCAGCGGGGGGGCCCATGAGCAGTTCTTC.

There are a few counts of this clonotype. The chain employs TRBV6-1 and TRBJ2-1, with TRBD2 as a possible D gene (5 bases). This CDR3 comprises 13 residues. The V end lost 6 bases, the J end lost 4 bases, and 10 bases lay between the germline ends. Germline V gives CDR1 MNHNS, CDR2 SASEGT. In DNA form, the CDR3 reads TGTGCCAGCAGCTCTACGGGGTACAATGAGCAGTTCTTC. It codes for CASSSTGYNEQFF.

The CDR3 nucleotides are TGTGCCAGCCGAGGCGGTAGACAGGGATCGGTTGAGCAGTTCTTC. Translation gives CASRGGRQGSVEQFF. The chain is built from TRBV7-2 and TRBJ2-1; 7 positions match TRBD1. CDR1 SGHTA and CDR2 FQGNSA come from the germline V gene. The length of the CDR3 is 15 residues. V shed 8 bases and J 9 bases; nucleotides not matched to a gene: 16.

This clonotype has just one count. V usage is TRBV4-1 and J usage is TRBJ2-1, with 9 nucleotides matching TRBD2. The J call could be wrong; TRBJ2-7 is a better fit for the DNA end. The CDR3 loop spans 18 amino acids. Germline V gives CDR1 MGHRA, CDR2 YSYEKL. This CDR3 is CASSQGAEGGGAVYEQYF. Written as DNA, the CDR3 is TGCGCCAGCAGCCAAGGGGCCGAAGGCGGGGGGGCCGTCTACGAGCAGTACTTC.

The chain recombines TRBV6-1 with TRBJ2-5, with TRBD1 identical over 7 bases. The DNA end favors TRBJ2-7, so the J call may be wrong. The CDR3 covers 15 residues. The germline gives CDR1 MNHNS, CDR2 SASEGT. The CDR3 protein is CASSVGQATIYEQYF. CDR3 in DNA: TGTGCCAGCAGTGTTGGACAGGCTACCATCTACGAGCAGTACTTC.

In this sample, this clonotype turned up many times. V is TRBV12-3 or TRBV12-4 and J is TRBJ2-4; D unresolved. The length of the CDR3 is 15 residues. Trimming cost V 1 base and J 13 bases, with 20 bases left between them. The CDR3 here is CASSLGSQEANEQYF. CDR3 DNA sequence: TGTGCCAGCAGTTTAGGCAGTCAAGAAGCTAATGAGCAGTACTTC.

As for this clonotype: A read error may produce the germline difference seen at one junction end. The chain combines TRBV6-1 with TRBJ2-7; TRBD2 aligns across 9 bases. Germline values: CDR1 MNHNS, CDR2 SASEGT. CDR3 length: 19 residues. The CDR3 DNA follows: TGTGCCAGCAGGTCGGGCCCTAGCGGGATGTTAGGCGGACCCTACGAGCAGTCCTTC. It specifies CASRSGPSGMLGGPYEQSF.

V gene TRBV27 combines with J gene TRBJ2-1; D uncertain. V gave up 6 bases and J gave up 5 bases, with 14 bases separating them. This CDR3 is built from 14 residues. Germline V gene data show CDR1 as MNHEY and CDR2 as SMNVEV (reference sequence). The CDR3 nucleotides read TGTGCCAGCAGCCCCGGATTCGGTCACAATGAGCAGTTCTTC. Translation gives CASSPGFGHNEQFF.

This clonotype was seen ten or more times. The J gene is TRBJ2-1, the V gene TRBV12-3 or TRBV12-4; weak D call: TRBD1 (6 bases). The DNA matches TRBJ2-7 better at its end, which makes the J call doubtful. The CDR3 runs 12 residues. CDR3 in DNA: TGTGCCAGCAGTGACAGGTCCTACGAGCAGTACTTC. This sequence encodes CASSDRSYEQYF.

This rearrangement joins TRBV12-3 or TRBV12-4 to TRBJ2-1; 8 nucleotides agree with TRBD2. This CDR3 spans 14 amino acids. After removal of 6 bases from V and 10 bases from J, the junction contained 11 bases not matched to a gene. CDR3 residues: CASRSSGGHYEQFF. The CDR3 DNA is TGTGCCAGCAGGTCCAGCGGGGGCCACTACGAGCAGTTCTTC.

This clonotype is judged medium-sized (0.01 to 0.1%). In DNA form, the CDR3 reads TGTGCCAGCAGCTTAGAGGCCGTCGGATACAATGAGCAGTTCTTC. Its translation: CASSLEAVGYNEQFF. The chain uses TRBV7-6 and TRBJ2-1; D remains ambiguous. Germline CDR1 and CDR2: SGHVS and FNYEAQ. The CDR3 covers 15 residues. The V gene lost 1 base and the J gene lost 4 bases, with 11 bases spanning the gap.

The chain carries TRBV7-6 and TRBJ2-1; TRBD1 aligns across 7 bases. Germline trimming cut 0 bases from V and 13 bases from J; bases unmatched to any gene: 9. The CDR3 is 14 amino acids. Germline V gene sequence: CDR1 SGHVS, CDR2 FNYEAQ. CDR3 sequence (DNA): TGTGCCAGCAGCTTAGCAGAGGGGGCGTACATTCAGTTCTTC. It encodes CASSLAEGAYIQFF. The entire variable domain, with the rest obtained from reference TRBV7-6 and TRBJ2-1, is as follows: GAGVSQSPRYKVTKRGQDVALRCDPISGHVSLYWYRQALGQGPEFLTYFNYEAQQDKSGLPNDRFSAERPEGSISTLTIQRTEQRDSAMYRCASSLAEGAYIQFFGPGTRLTVL.

This clonotype has just one count. The chain combines TRBV7-8 with TRBJ2-5; no definite D call. Trimming took off 7 bases at V and 5 bases at J, with 14 bases between the two ends. The CDR3 consists of 13 residues. Germline assignment: CDR1 SGHVS and CDR2 FQNEAQ. The CDR3 loop is CASTLNLGETQYF. The CDR3 DNA follows: TGTGCCAGCACCTTGAATTTGGGGGAGACCCAGTACTTC.

The V gene is TRBV7-2, the J gene TRBJ1-1; no clear D gene. Per germline, CDR1 SGHTA and CDR2 FQGNSA. The CDR3 is 13 residues long. The V end lost 5 bases, the J end lost 1 base, and 8 bases lay between the germline ends. This CDR3 reads CASSQLRNTEAFF. The DNA of the CDR3 is TGTGCCAGCAGCCAACTGCGGAACACTGAAGCTTTCTTT.

As to this clonotype: A much larger clone is a single base away; this may be a read error. The V gene is TRBV6-1, the J gene TRBJ2-2; D might be TRBD2 (6 bases). There are 12 residues in the CDR3. V lost 5 bases and J lost 8, with 9 bases in between. Germline V gene data show CDR1 as MNHNS and CDR2 as SASEGT. CDR3 bases: TGTGCCAGCAGTTACGGGGGAGGGGAGCTGTTTTTT. Amino acid sequence: CASSYGGGELFF.

Remarks on this clonotype: This may come from a read error, since a much larger clone is one base off. CDR3 in DNA: TGTGCCCGCAGCTGGGGGCGGGTTAGTAATTCACCCCTCCACTTT. It specifies CARSWGRVSNSPLHF. The rearrangement joins TRBV7-2 to TRBJ1-6; tentative D call: TRBD1 (6 bases). CDR1 is SGHTA and CDR2 is FQGNSA in the germline V gene. The CDR3 runs to 15 residues.

CDR3 DNA: TGTGCCAGCAGCTTGGGAGTGGGAGCCCAGCATTTT. Encoded protein: CASSLGVGAQHF. This chain connects TRBV5-6 to TRBJ1-5; D gene unclear. CDR1 SGHDT and CDR2 YYEEEE come from the germline V gene. The length of the CDR3 is 12 residues. V lost 0 bases, J lost 11 bases, and 9 bases lay in between.

Only a few counts were recorded for this clonotype. The rearrangement uses TRBV6-1 and TRBJ1-1; D perhaps matches TRBD1 (5 bases). The V end lost 6 bases, the J end lost 5 bases, and 19 bases lay between the germline ends. Germline V gene lookup returns CDR1 MNHNS and CDR2 SASEGT. CDR3 length equals 15 residues. The CDR3 sequence: CASSQPRVGKTEAFF. DNA for the CDR3: TGTGCCAGCAGCCAGCCCAGGGTCGGGAAGACTGAAGCTTTCTTT.

The CDR3 loop reads CATSRDGTEETQYF. The CDR3 bases are TGTGCCACCAGCAGAGATGGGACAGAAGAGACCCAGTACTTC. The chain links TRBV15 to TRBJ2-5, with 7 bases lining up with TRBD1. The CDR3 is 14 amino acids. The germline gives CDR1 LNHNV, CDR2 YYDKDF (reference sequence). The V and J ends lost 0 bases and 3 bases, in that order; junction bases with no gene match: 1. The full variable domain, in which reference TRBV15 and TRBJ2-5 provide the parts outside the CDR3, is DAMVIQNPRYQVTQFGKPVTLSCSQTLNHNVMYWYQQKSSQAPKLLFHYYDKDFNNEADTPDNFQSRRPNTSFCFLDIRSPGLGDTAMYLCATSRDGTEETQYFGPGTRLLVL.

This clonotype is labeled as large (0.1 to 1%). The chain links TRBV12-3 or TRBV12-4 to TRBJ2-4, with a possible D match to TRBD2 (5 bases). There are 12 residues in the CDR3. V shed 1 base and J shed 13 bases, with 11 bases lying between them. CDR3 DNA sequence: TGTGCCAGCAGTTTAGAAGGAGCGGAGCAGTACTTC. It yields the protein CASSLEGAEQYF.

This rearrangement joins TRBV6-1 to TRBJ2-1; D gene ambiguous. The V and J ends lost 8 bases and 5 bases respectively, with 10 bases between them. The CDR3 is 12 residues long. CDR1 and CDR2 from the germline V gene are MNHNS and SASEGT. CDR3 nucleotide sequence: TGTGCCAGCCAGACGGTTAACAATGAGCAGTTCTTC. Residues: CASQTVNNEQFF.

With respect to this clonotype: The CDR3 does not close with the conserved phenylalanine or tryptophan, likely indicating a read error. V usage is TRBV6-1 and J usage is TRBJ2-1, with a possible D match to TRBD1 (7 bases). The CDR3 consists of 17 residues. V was pared by 1 base and J by 0 bases, with 13 bases between. CDR1 and CDR2 (germline): MNHNS, SASEGT. The CDR3 nucleotides are TGTGCCAGCAGTGAAGGGGCAGGGGGGAGCTCCTACAATGAGCAGTTCTTG. It codes for CASSEGAGGSSYNEQFL.

The rearrangement links TRBV6-1 to TRBJ1-2; the match to TRBD1 covers 8 bases. CDR1 and CDR2 from the germline V gene are MNHNS and SASEGT. The J segment lost 2 bases and the V segment lost 6 bases, leaving 5 bases of the junction unmatched. The CDR3 sequence is 14 residues long. This CDR3 reads CASRSNRGNYGYTF. The CDR3 DNA reads TGTGCCAGCAGGTCCAACAGGGGGAACTATGGCTACACCTTC.

As DNA, the CDR3 is TGTGCCAGCAGCTCCCGGGGGGGTGTAGGACGCAGGAATGAGCAGTACTTC. Its translation: CASSSRGGVGRRNEQYF. The genes are TRBV7-8 and TRBJ2-7; 8 positions agree with TRBD2. The CDR3 extends over 17 amino acids. Looked up from germline, CDR1 is SGHVS and CDR2 is FQNEAQ. V trimming: 4 bases; J trimming: 7 bases; junction bases outside the gene matches: 18.